The rows below give T cell receptor beta chains drawn from one sample of a study of blood T cell repertoires in COVID-19. Measured with immunoSEQ multiplex PCR; TCRdb has only the in-frame clones, and not every one. The table includes approximately 200,000 clones, about 87% detected once. Sample: peripheral blood. The receptor set was obtained from a woman aged 25 to 39 with acute or convalescent COVID-19. The CDR3 runs from the conserved cysteine through the conserved F or W. Fields, in order: J gene, clone size, D gene, V gene, CDR3 DNA, CDR3 protein. D genes are given only for firm matches. Size is omitted from some rows. Given values are once, few, many or a class for expanded clones.

J: TRBJ2-1
size: .
D: TRBD1
V: TRBV5-6
DNA: TGTGCCAGCAGCTTGACAGGGGAGTCTGAGCAGTTCTTC
CDR3: CASSLTGESEQFF

J: TRBJ2-1
size: .
D: .
V: TRBV4-1
DNA: TGCGCCAGCAGCCACCCAACAGGGCCAAAGGGGAGGGCCTTCGATGAGCAGTTCTTC
CDR3: CASSHPTGPKGRAFDEQFF

J: TRBJ2-7
size: .
D: TRBD1
V: TRBV5-4
DNA: TGTGCCAGCAGCACCCGACCAGGGGGCGGTTACGAGCAGTACTTC
CDR3: CASSTRPGGGYEQYF

J: TRBJ2-7
size: .
D: TRBD1
V: TRBV6-5
DNA: TGTGCCAGCCGCCCAGGGACAGGGGCGAGGGAGCAGTACTTC
CDR3: CASRPGTGAREQYF

J: TRBJ1-4
size: .
D: .
V: TRBV4-1
DNA: TGCGCCAGCAGCCAATACAGGGTGGGAAAACTGTTTTTT
CDR3: CASSQYRVGKLFF

J: TRBJ2-1
size: .
D: TRBD2
V: TRBV28
DNA: TGTGCCAGCAGGCCTGGACTAGCGGGAGACGAGCAGTTCTTC
CDR3: CASRPGLAGDEQFF

J: TRBJ2-1
size: .
D: TRBD1
V: TRBV2
DNA: TGTGCCAGCCTTACGGACAGGGTATACAATGAGCAGTTCTTC
CDR3: CASLTDRVYNEQFF

J: TRBJ1-3
size: .
D: .
V: TRBV11-3
DNA: TGTGCCAGCAGCTTAACGAGGGCTCTCGGGAACACCATATATTTT
CDR3: CASSLTRALGNTIYF

J: TRBJ1-4
size: .
D: .
V: TRBV6-5
DNA: TGTGCCACCCATTTGGGACTAGCTAATGAAAAACTGTTTTTT
CDR3: CATHLGLANEKLFF

J: TRBJ2-7
size: .
D: TRBD2
V: TRBV11-3
DNA: TGTGCCAGCAGCTTAAGGGGTTCGACTAGCGGGATAGGGGAGCAGTACTTC
CDR3: CASSLRGSTSGIGEQYF

J: TRBJ1-5
size: once
D: TRBD1
V: TRBV2
DNA: TGTGCCAGCAGAACGGGACAGGGATATCAGCCCCAGCATTTT
CDR3: CASRTGQGYQPQHF

J: TRBJ2-1
size: .
D: .
V: TRBV7-2
DNA: TGTGCCAGCAGCCCTAACAGTGGGCAGTTCTTC
CDR3: CASSPNSGQFF

J: TRBJ2-1
size: .
D: TRBD2
V: TRBV11-2
DNA: TGTGCCAGCAGACCGCGGGAGCCCGCCTACAATGAGCAGTTCTTC
CDR3: CASRPREPAYNEQFF

J: TRBJ2-3
size: .
D: TRBD2
V: TRBV29-1
DNA: TGCAGCGTTATAACCGGGACTAGCGTAGGAGATACGCAGTATTTT
CDR3: CSVITGTSVGDTQYF

J: TRBJ2-2
size: .
D: .
V: TRBV2
DNA: TGTGCCAGCGAATTAGCTAGAACCGGGGAGCTGTTTTTT
CDR3: CASELARTGELFF

J: TRBJ2-7
size: .
D: .
V: TRBV19
DNA: TGTGCCACCGGGACTGACTCCTACGAGCAGTACTTC
CDR3: CATGTDSYEQYF

J: TRBJ2-2
size: .
D: TRBD2
V: TRBV30
DNA: TGTGCCTGGAGTGTACCCCCGGGACTAGCGATAGGGGAGCTGTTTTTT
CDR3: CAWSVPPGLAIGELFF

J: TRBJ1-2
size: .
D: .
V: TRBV7-2
DNA: TGTGCCAGCACCTTCGTTGCGGCGTATGGCTACACCTTC
CDR3: CASTFVAAYGYTF

J: TRBJ2-2
size: once
D: .
V: TRBV24-1
DNA: TGTGCCACCAGACTTATCGGGGAGCTGTTTTTT
CDR3: CATRLIGELFF

J: TRBJ1-5
size: many
D: .
V: TRBV28
DNA: TGTGCCAGCAGCTCGTGGGGCAGTAGCAATCAGCCCCAGCATTTT
CDR3: CASSSWGSSNQPQHF

J: TRBJ1-6
size: .
D: .
V: TRBV6-5
DNA: TGTGCCAGCAGTCTGGCCCTTTCACCCCTCCACTTT
CDR3: CASSLALSPLHF

J: TRBJ1-2
size: .
D: TRBD1
V: TRBV18
DNA: TGTGCCAGCTCATTGGCTCCGGGACAGGATTATTATGGCTACACCTTC
CDR3: CASSLAPGQDYYGYTF